The 18 T cell receptor beta chains below were found in one sample sequenced in a study of PD-1 blockade in classical Hodgkin lymphoma. Only in-frame clones appear in the TCRdb table, and some are missing; sequencing was by immunoSEQ multiplex PCR. The sample records around 20,000 clones, roughly three quarters being singletons. No patient escaped relapse after autologous stem cell transplantation, and brentuximab vedotin exposure varied. This specimen was peripheral blood mononuclear cells (PBMCs), taken before the second cycle of nivolumab. These receptors were obtained from a human donor with classical Hodgkin lymphoma.

The chain carries TRBV18 and TRBJ1-1; D is perhaps TRBD1 (6 bases). This CDR3 comprises 12 residues. V lost 2 bases, J lost 13 bases, and 14 bases lay in between. Germline V gene lookup returns CDR1 KGHSH and CDR2 LQKENI. In DNA form, the CDR3 reads TGTGCCAGCTCACCAATGGGGGGGCTGATTTTCTTT. Translated, it gives CASSPMGGLIFF.

The sample holds one count of this clone. V and J are TRBV14 and TRBJ1-4; 7 nucleotides line up with TRBD1. The junction had 9 bases not matched to a gene; V was cut back by 4 bases and J by 10 bases. The CDR3 totals 14 residues. Germline CDR1 SGHDN, CDR2 FVKESK. CDR3 sequence (DNA): TGTGCCAGCAGCCTTAGAGGGGGCAGCGGAAAACTGTTTTTT. Residues: CASSLRGGSGKLFF.

The chain recombines TRBV11-2 with TRBJ1-1; D is unclear. Germline V gives CDR1 SGHAT, CDR2 FQNNGV. The germline V and J ends were trimmed by 6 bases and 2 bases, with 16 bases remaining between them. The CDR3 is 15 residues long. The CDR3 is CASRQNPFANTEAFF. CDR3 coding DNA: TGTGCCAGCAGACAAAACCCGTTCGCAAACACTGAAGCTTTCTTT.

The gene calls are TRBV10-2 and TRBJ2-7; unclear D gene. The CDR3 has 12 residues. The ends were cut back, 6 bases at V and 1 base at J, with 7 bases in the middle. Germline V gives CDR1 WSHSY, CDR2 SAAADI. The CDR3 DNA follows: TGCGCCAGCAGGGATCAGTCCTACGAGCAGTACTTC. Protein sequence: CASRDQSYEQYF.

The chain couples TRBV28 to TRBJ1-5, with D uncertain. With 3 bases removed from V and 0 bases from J, the gap between germline ends came to 9 bases. Germline V gives CDR1 MDHEN, CDR2 SYDVKM. This CDR3 has 15 amino acids. The CDR3 sequence: CASSFAGNSNQPQHF. The DNA of the CDR3 is TGTGCCAGCAGTTTCGCGGGGAATAGCAATCAGCCCCAGCATTTT.

This clone has just a few counts. V gene TRBV28 combines with J gene TRBJ2-1; perhaps TRBD2 as D (6 bases). The CDR3 totals 15 residues. Germline CDR1 reads MDHEN; CDR2 reads SYDVKM. The germline V and J ends were trimmed by 5 bases and 0 bases, with 11 bases remaining between them. CDR3 DNA sequence: TGTGCCAGCAGTCCTCTAGCGAGCTCCTACAATGAGCAGTTCTTC. It specifies CASSPLASSYNEQFF.

The chain couples TRBV19 to TRBJ1-3; perhaps TRBD1 as D (5 bases). The V gene lost 5 bases and the J gene lost 0 bases, with 20 bases spanning the gap. The germline gives CDR1 LNHDA, CDR2 SQIVND (reference sequence). There are 18 residues in the CDR3. The CDR3 protein is CASSYSLQAIHSGNTIYF. CDR3 DNA sequence: TGTGCCAGTAGTTATTCATTACAGGCAATCCACTCTGGAAACACCATATATTTT.

The chain has TRBV6-4 and TRBJ2-2; D is uncertain. Between the trimmed V and J ends, which lost 9 bases and 1 base, there was a span of 15 bases. The CDR3 spans 15 residues. In germline, CDR1 is MRHNA, CDR2 SNTAGT. CDR3: CARSRRFGNTGELFF. CDR3 nucleotides: TGTGCCAGGTCCCGGAGATTTGGGAACACCGGGGAGCTGTTTTTT.

The V and J genes are TRBV5-8 and TRBJ2-2; D ambiguous. CDR3 size: 15 residues. The germline V gene encodes CDR1 SGHTS and CDR2 YDEGEE. The V and J ends lost 4 bases and 0 bases respectively, with 10 bases between them. The CDR3 region is CASSRGWANTGELFF. The DNA for the CDR3 is TGTGCCAGCAGCCGAGGCTGGGCGAACACCGGGGAGCTGTTTTTT.

The rearrangement joins TRBV5-6 to TRBJ2-1; 9 nucleotides agree with TRBD1. This CDR3 has 18 residues. V gave up 0 bases and J gave up 0 bases; unmatched junction bases: 7. Germline assignment: CDR1 SGHDT and CDR2 YYEEEE. Written as DNA, the CDR3 is TGTGCCAGCAGCTTGGGAGGACAGGGGCTGGGCTCCTACAATGAGCAGTTCTTC. It translates to CASSLGGQGLGSYNEQFF. Based on the CDR3 plus reference TRBV5-6 and TRBJ2-1, the full variable domain is DAGVTQSPTHLIKTRGQQVTLRCSPKSGHDTVSWYQQALGQGPQFIFQYYEEEERQRGNFPDRFSGHQFPNYSSELNVNALLLGDSALYLCASSLGGQGLGSYNEQFFGPGTRLTVL.

There are a few counts of this clone. The chain uses TRBV19 and TRBJ2-7, with a tentative D call TRBD2 (6 bases). The CDR3 runs 14 residues. In germline, CDR1 is LNHDA, CDR2 SQIVND (reference sequence). V was cut by 5 bases and J by 3 bases, with 14 bases left in between. CDR3 in DNA: TGTGCCAGTAGTCCTGGGTTGGGAGGCTACGAGCAGTACTTC. It encodes CASSPGLGGYEQYF.

The V gene is TRBV13, the J gene TRBJ2-1; 13 nucleotides align to TRBD2. V dropped 3 bases and J dropped 9; count of bases not matched to a gene: 17. Germline lookup yields CDR1 PRHDT and CDR2 FYEKMQ (reference sequence). This CDR3 spans 19 amino acids. The CDR3 sequence: CASSLVAQPGLAGTFEQFF. Here the CDR3 DNA reads TGTGCCAGCAGCTTGGTAGCCCAACCGGGACTAGCGGGGACCTTTGAGCAGTTCTTC.

This clone was found a few times. The chain recombines TRBV18 with TRBJ1-2, with D perhaps TRBD1 (6 bases). V was pared by 8 bases and J by 2 bases, with 18 bases between. The germline V gene has CDR1 KGHSH and CDR2 LQKENI. This CDR3 is built from 15 residues. The CDR3 is CASTKRDRRNYGYTF. As DNA, the CDR3 is TGTGCCAGCACCAAGCGCGACAGGCGGAACTATGGCTACACCTTC.

The genes are TRBV29-1 and TRBJ2-7; either TRBD1 or TRBD2 may supply D (6 bases each). CDR3 size: 13 residues. With 2 bases removed from V and 2 bases from J, the gap between germline ends came to 10 bases. Germline V lookup: CDR1 SQVTM, CDR2 ANQGSEA. The CDR3, as DNA: TGCAGCGTTGAAACGGGGGCTGCCTACGAGCAGTACTTC. It translates to CSVETGAAYEQYF.

This clone was picked up a small number of times. This chain uses TRBV11-2 with TRBJ1-1; D might be TRBD1 (5 bases). The V end lost 1 base, the J end lost 5 bases, and 11 bases lay between the germline ends. Germline CDR1 SGHAT, CDR2 FQNNGV. This CDR3 is built from 14 residues. CDR3 sequence (DNA): TGTGCCAGCAGCTTAGGGGCGCGGGGGACTGAAGCTTTCTTT. It translates to CASSLGARGTEAFF.

The chain uses TRBV30 and TRBJ1-2, with 8 bases fitting TRBD1. Germline V gene sequence: CDR1 GTSNPN, CDR2 SVGIG (reference sequence). The junction had 14 bases not matched to a gene; V was cut back by 4 bases and J by 10 bases. The CDR3 runs 14 residues. Here the CDR3 DNA reads TGTGCCTGGAACCGGGGACAGGATAACTTTGCCTACACCTTC. Its protein is CAWNRGQDNFAYTF.

The chain is built from TRBV28 and TRBJ2-7; possible D gene TRBD1, 6 bases. The V gene's germline CDR1 is MDHEN and CDR2 SYDVKM. V gave up 5 bases and J gave up 5 bases, with 13 bases separating them. The CDR3 totals 13 residues. The CDR3 sequence is CASSGQGKNEQYF. The CDR3 DNA sequence: TGTGCCAGCAGTGGGCAGGGGAAGAACGAGCAGTACTTC. Filled out from reference TRBV28 and TRBJ2-7, the complete variable domain reads DVKVTQSSRYLVKRTGEKVFLECVQDMDHENMFWYRQDPGLGLRLIYFSYDVKMKEKGDIPEGYSVSREKKERFSLILESASTNQTSMYLCASSGQGKNEQYFGPGTRLTVT.

CDR3 nucleotides: TGCGCCAGCAGCACTACCGGGACAGGGGTCTACGAGCAGTACTTC. Translating it yields CASSTTGTGVYEQYF. J is TRBJ2-7 and V is TRBV4-1; 10 positions agree with TRBD1. V dropped 5 bases and J dropped 3; count of bases not matched to a gene: 7. Germline V gene lookup returns CDR1 MGHRA and CDR2 YSYEKL. The CDR3 length is 15 residues.